A selection of T cell receptor beta chains follows, all from one sample in a study of graft-versus-host responses after intestinal transplantation. For these TCRs, the target antigens are not known. Repertoires were generated with immunoSEQ multiplex PCR, while TCRdb's copy carries only in-frame clones and drops some. The profile shows roughly 99,000 clones, roughly 87% of them singletons. The specimen comprised unstimulated CD4+ T cells sorted from spleen or lymph node cells, sampled before transplant. The receptors were sampled from a human donor who was the organ donor for an intestinal transplant. Each CDR3 is given with its conserved first and last residue. A D gene is named only where the DNA matches it firmly. Not all rows give a size; the values are once, few, many and, for expanded clones, a class.

d_call clone_size j_call v_call cdr3_nt cdr3_aa
- once TRBJ2-5 TRBV2 TGTGCCAGCAGGCCTCGTCCGCAAGAGACCCAGTACTTC CASRPRPQETQYF
- - TRBJ1-1 TRBV5-4 TGTGCCAGCAGCTTACAGGTGGCCACTGAAGCTTTCTTT CASSLQVATEAFF
- - TRBJ1-3 TRBV5-1 TGCGCCAGCAGCTTGGTGGCGGGGACTGGAAACACCATATATTTT CASSLVAGTGNTIYF
TRBD1 - TRBJ1-1 TRBV27 TGTGCCAGCAGTTTACGGACAGGGACGGGTGAAGCTTTCTTT CASSLRTGTGEAFF
- - TRBJ1-6 TRBV6-1 TGTGCCAGCAGTGAATTTCAGGGTTCGGGTTCACCCCTCCACTTT CASSEFQGSGSPLHF
- - TRBJ2-4 TRBV30 TGTGCCTGGAGCGGCGGGGTCAAAAACATTCAGTACTTC CAWSGGVKNIQYF
- - TRBJ2-1 TRBV7-2 TGTGCCAGCAGCTTAGGGTATAGCGTCGCTAGCTCCTACAATGAGCAGTTCTTC CASSLGYSVASSYNEQFF
TRBD1 once TRBJ1-1 TRBV11-2 TGTGCCAGCAGCTCCTACAGGGGTAAGAACACTGAAGCTTTCTTT CASSSYRGKNTEAFF
TRBD2 - TRBJ2-2 TRBV28 TGTGCCAGCAGTTTTAGCGGGAGCACCGGGGAGCTGTTTTTT CASSFSGSTGELFF
TRBD1 - TRBJ1-6 TRBV6-1 TGTGCCAGCATCCCGGGACAGGCTGTTTCACCCCTCCACTTT CASIPGQAVSPLHF
- - TRBJ2-1 TRBV5-1 TGCGCCAGCAGCCTCGGGCAAGTTAATGAGCAGTTCTTC CASSLGQVNEQFF
- - TRBJ1-3 TRBV10-2 TGCGCCAGCAGTGAGACAGTGTGGGGAAACACCATATATTTT CASSETVWGNTIYF
TRBD1 - TRBJ1-2 TRBV7-2 TGTGCCAGCAGCTTCGGTTCAGGGGGTACTGGCTACACCTTC CASSFGSGGTGYTF
- - TRBJ2-2 TRBV2 TGTGCCAGCAGGGGGGGGACAGCGAACACCGGGGAGCTGTTTTTT CASRGGTANTGELFF
- few TRBJ2-3 TRBV7-9 TGTGCCAGCAGCCAACGGAGCACAGATACGCAGTATTTT CASSQRSTDTQYF
TRBD2 - TRBJ2-1 TRBV5-4 TGTGCCAGCAGCTTGAGGGCGGGGGGGCCCAATGAGCAGTTCTTC CASSLRAGGPNEQFF
- - TRBJ2-1 TRBV10-2 TGCGCCAGCTCTGTGGGCAGCTACAATGAGCAGTTCTTC CASSVGSYNEQFF
TRBD1 - TRBJ2-7 TRBV7-2 TGTGCCAGCAGCTCACAGGGGGGCGGGGCCTACGAGCAGTACTTC CASSSQGGGAYEQYF
TRBD2 - TRBJ2-4 TRBV7-9 TGTGCCAGCAGCTCTAGCGGCTCCAAAAACATTCAGTACTTC CASSSSGSKNIQYF
TRBD1 - TRBJ1-2 TRBV9 TGTGCCAGCAGCGTAGCTGTGGGACAGATAATCTATGGCTACACCTTC CASSVAVGQIIYGYTF
TRBD2 - TRBJ2-7 TRBV5-4 TGTGCCAGCAGGCTCAGCGGGAGTAACGAGCAGTACTTC CASRLSGSNEQYF
- - TRBJ1-4 TRBV5-4 TGTGCCAGCAGCCCTCCCGGGGAGAATGAAAAACTGTTTTTT CASSPPGENEKLFF
- once TRBJ2-7 TRBV25-1 TGTGCCAGCAGTGAATTACGAAACTACGAGCAGTACTTC CASSELRNYEQYF
- - TRBJ1-5 TRBV19 TGTGCCAGTAGACCTGGACCGGGTTTACGCAATCAGCCCCAGCATTTT CASRPGPGLRNQPQHF
TRBD2 - TRBJ2-4 TRBV7-9 TGTGCCAGCAGCCTGCGGACTAGCGGGTCTAAAAACATTCAGTACTTC CASSLRTSGSKNIQYF
- - TRBJ2-7 TRBV5-4 TGTGCCAGCAGCTTTTTTGGGGGATCCTACGAGCAGTACTTC CASSFFGGSYEQYF
TRBD1 - TRBJ1-2 TRBV5-1 TGCGCCAGCAGCTTGGGGGACAGTACACCAAACTATGGCTACACCTTC CASSLGDSTPNYGYTF
- - TRBJ1-1 TRBV21-1 - CASPFAQGTDTEAFF
TRBD1 once TRBJ1-2 TRBV2 TGTGCCAGCAGTGAAGCGTCAGGGGGTCACTTTAACTATGGCTACACCTTC CASSEASGGHFNYGYTF
TRBD2 - TRBJ2-5 TRBV7-2 TGTGCCAGCAGCGCAAGAGGACTAGCGGGGGACCTCAAGCGAGGGACCCAGTACTTC CASSARGLAGDLKRGTQYF
TRBD1 - TRBJ2-3 TRBV11-2 TGTGCCAGCAGCTTACAGGGGGCTAGCACAGATACGCAGTATTTT CASSLQGASTDTQYF
- - TRBJ2-2 TRBV23-1 TGCGCCAGCAGTCGCCGGCTAGGCCCGAGCCGTCCCCAGGGCTGTGCGAACACCGGGGAGCTGTTTTTT CASSRRLGPSRPQGCANTGELFF
- - TRBJ1-1 TRBV5-1 TGCGCCAGCAGCTTGGAGAGGGGAGGGGACATGAACACTGAAGCTTTCTTT CASSLERGGDMNTEAFF
- - TRBJ1-5 TRBV29-1 TGCAGCGTTGTAATACAGCCTAATCAGCCCCAGCATTTT CSVVIQPNQPQHF
- - TRBJ1-4 TRBV19 TGTGCCAGTAGTACGCGGACTGAAAAACTGTTTTTT CASSTRTEKLFF
- - TRBJ2-1 TRBV10-1 TGCGCCAGCAGTGATGGGGGACACAGGGAGCAGTTCTTC CASSDGGHREQFF
TRBD2 - TRBJ2-1 TRBV5-1 TGCGCCAGCAGTCGAAGACTAGCGGGAGTGGATGAGCAGTTCTTC CASSRRLAGVDEQFF
- - TRBJ1-3 TRBV12-5 TGTGCTAGTGGTTTGGGATATACCGGGACGAAAGGAAACACCATATATTTT CASGLGYTGTKGNTIYF
TRBD1 - TRBJ2-7 TRBV19 TGTGCCAGTTCTGGCGGCAGGGGGCATGGCGAGCAGTACTTC CASSGGRGHGEQYF
- - TRBJ2-7 TRBV7-9 TGTGCCAGCAGCTTACCCGGGAGCTCCTACGAGCAGTACTTC CASSLPGSSYEQYF
TRBD2 - TRBJ2-1 TRBV7-3 TGTGCCAGCAGCTTGCTAGCGGGAGGGACCTACAATGAGCAGTTCTTC CASSLLAGGTYNEQFF
- few TRBJ2-2 TRBV7-7 TGTGCCAGCAGCGTAACCCGCTCCGGGGAGCTGTTTTTT CASSVTRSGELFF
TRBD1 - TRBJ2-7 TRBV6-6 TGTGCCAGCAGTTTCGAGACAGGGCGGGAGCAGTACTTC CASSFETGREQYF